This is a list of T cell receptor beta chains from one sample in a study of blood T cells in healthy people across ages. TCRdb re-derived calls from the 5' RACE reads in MiXCR, one entry per CDR3 protein. This sample carries hundreds of thousands of distinct CDR3 sequences, roughly 35% of them seen once, and the ten largest clones take 10% to 15%. Sequenced sample: blood. The receptors shown here come from a man aged 18 to 29 in good health. The CDR3 runs from the conserved cysteine through the conserved F or W. Clone size is given for some rows only: seen once, a few or many times, or a class if the clone is expanded.

V	size	J	length	CDR3
TRBV13	.	TRBJ2-3	16	CASSRLGTGAMDTQYF
TRBV12-3/TRBV12-4	.	TRBJ1-1	16	CASSFLQGAGGTEAFF
TRBV28	.	TRBJ2-7	15	CASSEPGLRIYEQYF
TRBV2	.	TRBJ1-1	16	CASRGGQWGRGTEAFF
TRBV12-3/TRBV12-4	.	TRBJ1-1	13	CASSLGAGSEAFF
TRBV7-9	.	TRBJ1-1	13	CASSLWEDFGAFF
TRBV30	.	TRBJ2-5	13	CASSDRAQETQYF
TRBV20-1	few	TRBJ2-5	13	CSAPQGARETQYF
TRBV4-3	many	TRBJ1-2	13	CASSQARLYGYTF
TRBV7-8	.	TRBJ2-5	16	CASSLATASLRETQYF
TRBV29-1	.	TRBJ2-3	10	CSVGADTQYF
TRBV7-2	.	.	15	CASSSLVSSYNEQYF
TRBV4-3	.	.	16	CASSQDRGGGDETQYF
TRBV5-5	.	TRBJ1-3	15	CASSSTVFSGNTIYF
TRBV7-2	few	TRBJ2-3	14	CASRPGGISDTQYF
TRBV4-2	.	TRBJ1-2	16	CASSQDVGTGFDGYTF